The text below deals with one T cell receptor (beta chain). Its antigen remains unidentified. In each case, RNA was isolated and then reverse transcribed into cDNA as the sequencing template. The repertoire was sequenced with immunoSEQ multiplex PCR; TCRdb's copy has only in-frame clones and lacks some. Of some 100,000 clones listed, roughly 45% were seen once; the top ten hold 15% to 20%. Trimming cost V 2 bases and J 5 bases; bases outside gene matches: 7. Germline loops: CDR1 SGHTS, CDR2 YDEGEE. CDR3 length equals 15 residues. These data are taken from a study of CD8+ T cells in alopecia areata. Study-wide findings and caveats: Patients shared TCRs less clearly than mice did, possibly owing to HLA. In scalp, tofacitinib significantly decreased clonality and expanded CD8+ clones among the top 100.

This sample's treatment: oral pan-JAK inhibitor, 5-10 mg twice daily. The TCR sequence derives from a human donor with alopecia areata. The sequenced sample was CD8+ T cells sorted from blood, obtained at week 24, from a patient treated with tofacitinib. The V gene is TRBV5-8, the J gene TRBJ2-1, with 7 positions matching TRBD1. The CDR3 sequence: CASSFGQVIHNEQFF. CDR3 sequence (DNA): TGTGCCAGCAGCTTTGGACAGGTGATACACAATGAGCAGTTCTTC.